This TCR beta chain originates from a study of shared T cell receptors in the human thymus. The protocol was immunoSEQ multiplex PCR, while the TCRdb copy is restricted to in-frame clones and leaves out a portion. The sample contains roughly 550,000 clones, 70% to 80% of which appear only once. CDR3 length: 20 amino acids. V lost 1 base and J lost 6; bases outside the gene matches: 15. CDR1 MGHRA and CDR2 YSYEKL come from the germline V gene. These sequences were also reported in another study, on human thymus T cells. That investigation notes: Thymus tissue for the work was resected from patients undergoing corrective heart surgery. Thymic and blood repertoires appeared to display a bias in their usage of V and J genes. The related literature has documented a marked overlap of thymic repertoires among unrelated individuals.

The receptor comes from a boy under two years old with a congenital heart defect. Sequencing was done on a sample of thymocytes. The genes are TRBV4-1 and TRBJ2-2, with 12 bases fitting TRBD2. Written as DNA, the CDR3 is TGCGCCAGCAGCCAAGGGGGGACGCTAGCGGGAGGGCCGGAGTCCGGGGAGCTGTTTTTT. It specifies CASSQGGTLAGGPESGELFF.